This T cell receptor beta chain was retrieved from a study of cytomegalovirus exposure and HLA in healthy donors. General study points: In presence/absence analyses, roughly uniform sequencing depth across donors was assumed.

As concerns this clone: Its antigen is not known.

The germline V gene encodes CDR1 MNHNS and CDR2 SASEGT. V shed 7 bases and J 4 bases; nucleotides not matched to a gene: 7. CDR3 size: 15 residues. The PCR ran on 60 Vbeta and 13 Jbeta primers. Sequenced by immunoSEQ multiplex PCR; TCRdb stores in-frame clones only, minus some. The sample holds about 120,000 clones, 80% to 85% seen once. The rearrangement links TRBV6-1 to TRBJ1-6, with 7 bases matching TRBD1. This receptor was identified in a woman in her thirties or forties in good health and CMV-seronegative. The source material was PBMCs. CDR3: CASNHRTGYNSPLHF. The CDR3 bases are TGTGCCAGCAACCACCGGACAGGTTATAATTCACCCCTCCACTTT.